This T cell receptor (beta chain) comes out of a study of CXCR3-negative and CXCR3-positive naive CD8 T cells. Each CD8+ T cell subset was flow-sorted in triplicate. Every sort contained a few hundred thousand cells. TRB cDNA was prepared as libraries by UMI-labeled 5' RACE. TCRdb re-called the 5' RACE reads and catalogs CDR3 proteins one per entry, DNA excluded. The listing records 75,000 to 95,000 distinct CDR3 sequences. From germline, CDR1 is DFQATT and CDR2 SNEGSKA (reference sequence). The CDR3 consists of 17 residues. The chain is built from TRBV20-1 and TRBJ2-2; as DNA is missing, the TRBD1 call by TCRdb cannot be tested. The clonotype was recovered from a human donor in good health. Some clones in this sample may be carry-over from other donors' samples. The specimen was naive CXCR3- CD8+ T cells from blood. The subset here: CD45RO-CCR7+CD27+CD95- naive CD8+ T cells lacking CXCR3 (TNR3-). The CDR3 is CSARDDPQRRGPGELFF.